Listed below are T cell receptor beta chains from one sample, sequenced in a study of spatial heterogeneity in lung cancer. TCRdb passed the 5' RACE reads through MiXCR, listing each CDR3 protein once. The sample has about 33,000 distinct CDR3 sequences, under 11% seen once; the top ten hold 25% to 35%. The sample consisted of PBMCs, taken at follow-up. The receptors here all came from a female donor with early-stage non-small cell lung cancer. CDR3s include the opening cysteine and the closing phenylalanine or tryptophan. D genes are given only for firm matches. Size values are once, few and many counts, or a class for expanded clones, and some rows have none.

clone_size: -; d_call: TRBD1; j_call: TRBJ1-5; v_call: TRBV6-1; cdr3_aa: CASSGVWQGGNQPQHF; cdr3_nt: TGTGCCAGCAGTGGGGTTTGGCAGGGGGGCAATCAGCCCCAGCATTTT
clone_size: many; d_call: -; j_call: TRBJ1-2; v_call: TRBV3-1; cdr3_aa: CASSQGRTGSASDYGYTF; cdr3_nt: TGTGCCAGCAGCCAAGGACGAACAGGGAGCGCGTCGGACTATGGCTACACCTTC
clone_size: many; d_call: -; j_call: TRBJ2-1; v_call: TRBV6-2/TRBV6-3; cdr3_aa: CASTPTFVGGPYNEQFF; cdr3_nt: TGTGCCAGCACCCCCACCTTTGTGGGGGGTCCTTACAATGAGCAGTTCTTC
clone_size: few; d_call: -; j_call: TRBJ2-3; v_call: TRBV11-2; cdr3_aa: CASSLAGEDTQYF; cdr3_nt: TGTGCCAGCAGCTTAGCGGGCGAAGATACGCAGTATTTT
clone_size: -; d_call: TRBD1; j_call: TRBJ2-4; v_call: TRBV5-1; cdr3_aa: CASSLATGTGANIQYF; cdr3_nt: TGCGCCAGCAGCTTGGCCACCGGGACAGGGGCGAACATTCAGTACTTC
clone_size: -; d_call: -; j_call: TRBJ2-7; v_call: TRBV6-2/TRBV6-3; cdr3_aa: CASSSRRQGGIYEQYF; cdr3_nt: TGTGCCAGCAGTTCTCGAAGACAGGGAGGGATCTACGAGCAGTACTTC
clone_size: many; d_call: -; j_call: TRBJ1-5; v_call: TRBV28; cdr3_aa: CASSSQRTDPNQPQHF; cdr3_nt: TGTGCCAGCAGTTCCCAGCGGACAGATCCCAATCAGCCCCAGCATTTT
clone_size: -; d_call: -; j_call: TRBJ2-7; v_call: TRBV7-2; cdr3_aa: CASSPGAGAGTYEQYF; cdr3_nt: TGTGCCAGCAGCCCGGGGGCGGGCGCGGGGACCTACGAGCAGTACTTC
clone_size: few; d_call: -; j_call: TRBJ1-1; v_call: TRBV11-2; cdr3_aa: CASSSGVGLDNTEAFF; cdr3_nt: TGTGCCAGCAGCTCGGGGGTGGGACTGGATAACACTGAAGCTTTCTTT
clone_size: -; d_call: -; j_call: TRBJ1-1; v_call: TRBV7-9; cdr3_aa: CASRWIANTEAFF; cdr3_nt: TGTGCCAGCAGATGGATCGCGAACACTGAAGCTTTCTTT
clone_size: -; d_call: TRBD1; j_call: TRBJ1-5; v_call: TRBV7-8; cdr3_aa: CASSSGGYQPQHF; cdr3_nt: TGTGCCAGCAGCTCAGGGGGTTATCAGCCCCAGCATTTT
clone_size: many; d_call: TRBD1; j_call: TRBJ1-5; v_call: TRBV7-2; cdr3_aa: CASSLDPQGASQPQHF; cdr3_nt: TGTGCCAGCAGCTTAGACCCACAGGGGGCGAGTCAGCCCCAGCATTTT
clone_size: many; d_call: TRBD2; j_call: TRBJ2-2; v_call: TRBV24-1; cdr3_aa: CATSDSLGTSVTGELFF; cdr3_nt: TGTGCCACCAGTGATTCGTTGGGGACTAGCGTTACCGGGGAGCTGTTTTTT
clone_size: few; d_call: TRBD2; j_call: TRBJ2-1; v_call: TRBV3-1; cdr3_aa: CASSPRGGRSYNEQFF; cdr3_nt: TGTGCCAGCAGCCCGCGGGGGGGCCGCTCCTACAATGAGCAGTTCTTC